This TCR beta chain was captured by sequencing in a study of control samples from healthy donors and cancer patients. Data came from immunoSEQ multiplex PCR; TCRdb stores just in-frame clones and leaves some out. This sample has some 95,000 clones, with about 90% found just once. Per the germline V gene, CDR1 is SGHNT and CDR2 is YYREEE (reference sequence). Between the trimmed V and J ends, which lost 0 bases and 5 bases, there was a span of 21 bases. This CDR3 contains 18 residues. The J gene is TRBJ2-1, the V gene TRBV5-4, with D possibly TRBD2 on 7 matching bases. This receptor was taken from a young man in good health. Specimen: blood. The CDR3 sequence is CASSLESLGGGLNNEQFF. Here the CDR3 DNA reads TGTGCCAGCAGCTTGGAATCACTAGGGGGAGGGCTAAACAATGAGCAGTTCTTC.